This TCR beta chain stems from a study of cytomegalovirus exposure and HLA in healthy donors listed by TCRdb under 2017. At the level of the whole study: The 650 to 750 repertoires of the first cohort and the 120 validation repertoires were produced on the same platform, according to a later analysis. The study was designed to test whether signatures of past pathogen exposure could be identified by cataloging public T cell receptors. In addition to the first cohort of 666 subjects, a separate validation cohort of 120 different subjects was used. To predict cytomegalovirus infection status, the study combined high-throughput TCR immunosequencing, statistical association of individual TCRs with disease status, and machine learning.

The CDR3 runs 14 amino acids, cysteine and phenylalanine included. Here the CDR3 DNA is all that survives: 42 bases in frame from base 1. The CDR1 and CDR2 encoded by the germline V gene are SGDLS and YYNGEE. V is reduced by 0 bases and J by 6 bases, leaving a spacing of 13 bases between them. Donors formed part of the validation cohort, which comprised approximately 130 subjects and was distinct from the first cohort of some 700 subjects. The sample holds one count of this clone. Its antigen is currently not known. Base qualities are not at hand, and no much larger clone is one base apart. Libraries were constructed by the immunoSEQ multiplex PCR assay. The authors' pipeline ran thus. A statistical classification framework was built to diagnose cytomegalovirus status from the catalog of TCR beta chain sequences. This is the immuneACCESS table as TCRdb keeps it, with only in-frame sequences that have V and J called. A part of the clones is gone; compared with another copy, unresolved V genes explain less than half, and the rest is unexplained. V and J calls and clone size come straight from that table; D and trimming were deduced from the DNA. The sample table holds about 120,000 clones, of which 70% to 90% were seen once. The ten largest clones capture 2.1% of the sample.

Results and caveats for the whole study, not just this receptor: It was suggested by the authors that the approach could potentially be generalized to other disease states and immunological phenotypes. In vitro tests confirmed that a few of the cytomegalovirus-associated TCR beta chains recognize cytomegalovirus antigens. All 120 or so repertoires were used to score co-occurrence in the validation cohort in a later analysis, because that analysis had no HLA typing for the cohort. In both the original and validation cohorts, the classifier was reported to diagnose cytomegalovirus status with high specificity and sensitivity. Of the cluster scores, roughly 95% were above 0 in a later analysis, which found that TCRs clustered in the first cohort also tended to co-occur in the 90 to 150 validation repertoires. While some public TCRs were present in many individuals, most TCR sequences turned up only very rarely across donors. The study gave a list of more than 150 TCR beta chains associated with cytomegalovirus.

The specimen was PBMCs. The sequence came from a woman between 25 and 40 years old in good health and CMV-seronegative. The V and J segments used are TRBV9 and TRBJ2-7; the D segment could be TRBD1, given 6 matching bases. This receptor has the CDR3 CASSVAPDSSEQYF. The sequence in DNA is TGTGCCAGCAGCGTAGCCCCGGACAGTTCCGAGCAGTACTTC. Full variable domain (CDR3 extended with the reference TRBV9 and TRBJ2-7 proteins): DSGVTQTPKHLITATGQRVTLRCSPRSGDLSVYWYQQSLDQGLQFLIQYYNGEERAKGNILERFSAQQFPDLHSELNLSSLELGDSALYFCASSVAPDSSEQYFGPGTRLTVT.